The 32 T cell receptor beta chains listed next were all sequenced from one sample in a study of T cells in Graves' hyperthyroidism and ophthalmopathy. Regions amplified from RNA transcripts were the TCR beta CDR3 regions. When the TCR CDR3 underwent first-round RT-PCR, the HTBI primer set was used. TCRdb redid the calling of the multiplex PCR reads with MiXCR, one entry per CDR3 protein. The table includes fewer than 350,000 distinct CDR3 sequences, about an eighth detected once. Sequences were obtained from blood. These receptors all come from a woman in her forties with Graves' hyperthyroidism.

This clonotype was recorded a few times. The chain employs TRBV6-1 and TRBJ2-3; 8 positions match TRBD2. The J segment lost 3 bases and the V segment lost 7 bases, leaving 21 bases of the junction unmatched. CDR1 and CDR2 (germline): MNHNS, SASEGT. The CDR3 contains 19 residues. The chain's CDR3 is CASKILPPAPGLVTDTQYF. The CDR3 DNA follows: TGTGCCAGCAAAATACTCCCCCCCGCCCCGGGACTAGTTACAGATACGCAGTATTTT.

The rearrangement joins TRBV5-6 to TRBJ2-7; D remains ambiguous. This CDR3 is 14 amino acids long. CDR1 is SGHDT and CDR2 is YYEEEE in the germline V gene. The V end was cut by 4 bases, the J end by 2 bases, with 13 bases between. CDR3 residues: CASSPGERPYEQYF. The CDR3 DNA reads TGTGCCAGCAGCCCAGGAGAGCGACCCTACGAGCAGTACTTC. The variable domain in full, with the rest retrieved from reference TRBV5-6 and TRBJ2-7, is DAGVTQSPTHLIKTRGQQVTLRCSPKSGHDTVSWYQQALGQGPQFIFQYYEEEERQRGNFPDRFSGHQFPNYSSELNVNALLLGDSALYLCASSPGERPYEQYFGPGTRLTVT.

This clonotype was detected ten times or more. The chain has TRBV30 and TRBJ1-1; no reliable D call. The CDR3 consists of 12 residues. The germline V and J ends were trimmed by 1 base and 6 bases, with 9 bases remaining between them. The V gene's germline CDR1 is GTSNPN and CDR2 SVGIG (reference sequence). CDR3 nucleotides: TGTGCCTGGAGTGGGTTGGGATCTGAAGCTTTCTTT. It yields the protein CAWSGLGSEAFF. The full variable domain, completed using reference TRBV30 and TRBJ1-1, is SQTIHQWPATLVQPVGSPLSLECTVEGTSNPNLYWYRQAAGRGLQLLFYSVGIGQISSEVPQNLSASRPQDRQFILSSKKLLLSDSGFYLCAWSGLGSEAFFGQGTRLTVV.

The chain uses TRBV19 and TRBJ1-1, with D hard to call. Germline V gives CDR1 LNHDA, CDR2 SQIVND (reference sequence). The ends were cut back, 1 base at V and 0 bases at J, with 3 bases in the middle. CDR3 length: 13 amino acids. Here the CDR3 DNA reads TGTGCCAGTAGTATAGTCTTGAACACTGAAGCTTTCTTT. Its protein is CASSIVLNTEAFF.

At least ten counts were recorded for this clonotype. V and J are TRBV6-2 or TRBV6-3 and TRBJ2-7; 8 bases map to TRBD1. With V trimmed by 10 bases and J by 5 bases, 10 bases remained unmatched. CDR3 size: 13 residues. CDR1 and CDR2 (germline): MNHEY, SVGEGT. The DNA of the CDR3 is TGTGCCACGGACAGGGCGGGCAGGGACGAGCAGTACTTC. Translation gives CATDRAGRDEQYF.

This clonotype was observed at least ten times. This sequence joins TRBV5-1 and TRBJ1-1; tentatively, D is TRBD1 (6 bases). Germline lookup yields CDR1 SGHRS and CDR2 YFSETQ. V dropped 0 bases and J dropped 1 base, with 13 bases sitting between them. This CDR3 is 16 amino acids long. The CDR3 nucleotides are TGCGCCAGCAGCTTGGAAGGCGGGACATCGAACACTGAAGCTTTCTTT. Its translation is CASSLEGGTSNTEAFF.

In its sample, this clonotype was seen many times. This chain links TRBV29-1 with TRBJ1-1, with D uncertain. V was trimmed by 7 bases and J by 10 bases, leaving 16 bases between them. The germline V gene encodes CDR1 SQVTM and CDR2 ANQGSEA. CDR3 length equals 11 residues. CDR3 loop: CSASTPTGAFF. DNA of the CDR3: TGCAGCGCCTCGACGCCCACCGGAGCTTTCTTT.

This clonotype was picked up many times. This chain uses TRBV2 with TRBJ1-5; D not certain. The germline V gene encodes CDR1 SNHLY and CDR2 FYNNEI. The CDR3 covers 13 residues. The germline V and J ends were trimmed by 7 bases and 1 base, with 8 bases remaining between them. The CDR3 loop is CASKGRSNQPQHF. CDR3 nucleotides: TGTGCCAGCAAAGGCCGAAGCAATCAGCCCCAGCATTTT. Full variable domain (missing parts from reference TRBV2 and TRBJ1-5): EPEVTQTPSHQVTQMGQEVILRCVPISNHLYFYWYRQILGQKVEFLVSFYNNEISEKSEIFDDQFSVERPDGSNFTLKIRSTKLEDSAMYFCASKGRSNQPQHFGDGTRLSIL.

The chain links TRBV18 to TRBJ1-2; 10 nucleotides line up with TRBD1. The CDR3 contains 15 residues. J lost 6 bases, V lost 1 base, and 5 bases had no gene match. Germline lookup yields CDR1 KGHSH and CDR2 LQKENI. Here the CDR3 DNA reads TGTGCCAGCTCACCACTCGGACAGGGGGAAAATGGCTACACCTTC. This sequence encodes CASSPLGQGENGYTF.

This clonotype was observed at least ten times. The chain has TRBV7-2 and TRBJ1-1; D uncertain. This CDR3 is built from 15 residues. The germline gives CDR1 SGHTA, CDR2 FQGNSA. Trimming stripped 5 bases from V and 1 base from J, with 14 bases between. CDR3 DNA sequence: TGTGCCAGCAGCCCCATCCGGGCAGAGAACACTGAAGCTTTCTTT. It codes for CASSPIRAENTEAFF.

V and J are TRBV15 and TRBJ2-7; D is unclear. The CDR3 runs to 15 residues. Germline CDR1 reads LNHNV; CDR2 reads YYDKDF (reference sequence). With 4 bases removed from V and 2 bases from J, the gap between germline ends came to 15 bases. CDR3 DNA: TGTGCCACCAGCAATCCCGGACGGAGAACCTACGAGCAGTACTTC. It yields the protein CATSNPGRRTYEQYF. Supplemented by reference TRBV15 and TRBJ2-7, the full variable domain reads DAMVIQNPRYQVTQFGKPVTLSCSQTLNHNVMYWYQQKSSQAPKLLFHYYDKDFNNEADTPDNFQSRRPNTSFCFLDIRSPGLGDTAMYLCATSNPGRRTYEQYFGPGTRLTVT.

This clonotype was seen repeatedly, ten times or more. The gene calls are TRBV11-2 and TRBJ2-1, with 9 positions matching TRBD2. The junction had 14 bases not matched to a gene; V was cut back by 4 bases and J by 7 bases. Germline assignment: CDR1 SGHAT and CDR2 FQNNGV. The CDR3 runs 17 residues. CDR3 loop: CASSSMLAGRDGNEQFF. In nucleotides, the CDR3 is TGTGCCAGCAGCTCTATGCTAGCGGGACGCGACGGAAATGAGCAGTTCTTC.

Details on this clonotype: A read error is possible here, since a much larger clone lies one base away. The V call is TRBV29-1, the J call TRBJ1-1, with D perhaps matching TRBD1 (6 bases). Germline values: CDR1 SQVTM, CDR2 ANQGSEA. The CDR3 sequence is 14 residues long. V was pared by 5 bases and J by 1 base, with 14 bases between. The CDR3 loop reads CSVISQDRNTEAFF. The CDR3 DNA reads as TGCAGCGTTATCTCACAGGACAGGAACACTGAAGCTTTCTTT.

This clonotype was seen many times. The rearrangement joins TRBV2 to TRBJ1-2; perhaps TRBD1 as D (5 bases). Trimming removed 8 bases from V and 8 bases from J, with 15 bases in between. Germline values: CDR1 SNHLY, CDR2 FYNNEI. The CDR3 consists of 12 residues. The CDR3 DNA reads TGTGCCAGCCTTGGGGACGGGGCCGGCTACACCTTC. Translation: CASLGDGAGYTF. Supplemented by reference TRBV2 and TRBJ1-2, the full variable domain reads EPEVTQTPSHQVTQMGQEVILRCVPISNHLYFYWYRQILGQKVEFLVSFYNNEISEKSEIFDDQFSVERPDGSNFTLKIRSTKLEDSAMYFCASLGDGAGYTFGSGTRLTVV.

This clonotype was counted a few times. The chain couples TRBV29-1 to TRBJ2-3; the D is unclear. Germline loops: CDR1 SQVTM, CDR2 ANQGSEA. The CDR3 has 12 residues. Deletions cut 6 bases from V and 1 base from J, with 8 bases between. CDR3 protein: CSVHVGTDTQYF. The CDR3 coding sequence is TGCAGCGTGCACGTGGGCACAGATACGCAGTATTTT.

The sample holds many counts of this clonotype. The rearrangement joins TRBV12-3 or TRBV12-4 to TRBJ2-7, with 8 bases fitting TRBD2. Trimming removed 0 bases from V and 6 bases from J; junction bases left unmatched: 4. The CDR3 loop spans 14 amino acids. DNA of the CDR3: TGTGCCAGCAGTTTAGCGGGACTAGAGGGCGAGCAGTACTTC. Protein sequence: CASSLAGLEGEQYF.

This clonotype occurred once. This chain uses TRBV13 with TRBJ2-7; 8 nucleotides match TRBD2. This CDR3 has 17 residues. Germline CDR1 reads PRHDT; CDR2 reads FYEKMQ (reference sequence). V shed 5 bases, J shed 2 bases, and the junction held 14 bases outside the gene matches. CDR3 in amino acids: CASSLMGSSGLTYEQYF. CDR3 in DNA: TGTGCCAGCAGCCTGATGGGATCTAGCGGGCTTACCTACGAGCAGTACTTC.

This clonotype was counted ten times or more. This chain uses TRBV7-9 with TRBJ1-1, with 7 bases identical to TRBD1. V dropped 4 bases and J dropped 4; count of bases not matched to a gene: 9. The CDR3 totals 15 residues. In germline, CDR1 is SEHNR, CDR2 FQNEAQ (reference sequence). The chain's CDR3 is CASSSRQGGGTEAFF. Here the CDR3 DNA reads TGTGCCAGCAGCTCCCGACAGGGAGGCGGCACTGAAGCTTTCTTT.

This clonotype was seen a handful of times. The chain carries TRBV24-1 and TRBJ1-2; weak D call: TRBD1 (6 bases). From germline, CDR1 is KGHDR and CDR2 SFDVKD. V lost 0 bases and J 8 bases, leaving 12 bases between the germline ends. The length of the CDR3 is 14 residues. The CDR3 sequence: CATSDLGQGKGYTF. The CDR3 DNA is TGTGCCACCAGTGATTTGGGGCAGGGGAAGGGCTACACCTTC.

This clonotype was picked up many times. The gene calls are TRBV2 and TRBJ2-3; no clear D gene. Trimming took off 7 bases at V and 2 bases at J, with 13 bases between the two ends. The V gene's germline CDR1 is SNHLY and CDR2 FYNNEI. The CDR3 consists of 14 residues. The CDR3 DNA sequence: TGTGCCAGCAAAACCCTCGGGTCCACAGATACGCAGTATTTT. This translates into CASKTLGSTDTQYF.

This clonotype occurred a few times. The chain employs TRBV7-2 and TRBJ2-7; a weak D match, TRBD1 (6 bases). Germline assignment: CDR1 SGHTA and CDR2 FQGNSA. The ends were cut back, 5 bases at V and 4 bases at J, with 21 bases in the middle. There are 16 residues in the CDR3. CDR3 coding DNA: TGTGCCAGCAGCGCTTGGGACACCTCAGGGGCGTACGAGCAGTACTTC. It codes for CASSAWDTSGAYEQYF.

This clonotype turned up a few times. The chain carries TRBV27 and TRBJ1-4; 7 nucleotides match TRBD1. J gave up 7 bases and V 10 bases, and 6 bases lay outside the gene matches. This CDR3 is built from 12 residues. The germline V gene encodes CDR1 MNHEY and CDR2 SMNVEV (reference sequence). The CDR3 sequence is CAIPGGGEKLFF. The CDR3 DNA is TGTGCCATCCCAGGGGGGGGTGAAAAACTGTTTTTT.

At least ten counts were recorded for this clonotype. This chain joins TRBV7-2 and TRBJ1-5; no firm D call. The CDR3 is made up of 13 amino acids. The V gene lost 4 bases and the J gene lost 9 bases, with 13 bases spanning the gap. From germline, CDR1 is SGHTA and CDR2 FQGNSA. The CDR3, as DNA: TGTGCCAGCAGCTCCGGCCTCCGGTGGCCCCAGCATTTT. As protein: CASSSGLRWPQHF. Together with reference TRBV7-2 and TRBJ1-5, the CDR3 gives the full variable domain: GAGVSQSPSNKVTEKGKDVELRCDPISGHTALYWYRQSLGQGLEFLIYFQGNSAPDKSGLPSDRFSAERTGGSVSTLTIQRTQQEDSAVYLCASSSGLRWPQHFGDGTRLSIL.

This clonotype was detected many times. J is TRBJ1-1 and V is TRBV5-6; D is undetermined. Germline CDR1 and CDR2: SGHDT and YYEEEE. This CDR3 region has 14 residues. V was pared by 4 bases and J by 2 bases, with 12 bases between. The CDR3 DNA is TGTGCCAGCAGCCACTATGGGGTAAACACTGAAGCTTTCTTT. Translated, it gives CASSHYGVNTEAFF.

This clonotype occurred many times. V usage is TRBV28 and J usage is TRBJ2-7, with a possible D match to TRBD2 (5 bases). CDR3 length equals 12 residues. Per the germline V gene, CDR1 is MDHEN and CDR2 is SYDVKM. The V and J ends lost 5 bases and 2 bases respectively, with 7 bases between them. The CDR3 DNA reads TGTGCCAGCAGTGAGGGCCCCTACGAGCAGTACTTC. The encoded protein is CASSEGPYEQYF.

This clonotype has ten or more counts. This sequence joins TRBV7-9 and TRBJ2-7; weak D call: TRBD2 (5 bases). There are 15 residues in the CDR3. Trimming left V 5 bases short and J 0 bases short, with 14 bases between. Germline CDR1 reads SEHNR; CDR2 reads FQNEAQ (reference sequence). CDR3 sequence: CASSPGMGSSYEQYF. The CDR3, as DNA: TGTGCCAGCAGCCCCGGGATGGGGAGCTCCTACGAGCAGTACTTC.

In this sample, this clonotype turned up many times. The gene calls are TRBV20-1 and TRBJ2-5; tentative D call: TRBD2 (5 bases). Germline values: CDR1 DFQATT, CDR2 SNEGSKA (reference sequence). The ends were cut back, 5 bases at V and 1 base at J, with 14 bases in the middle. The CDR3 covers 14 residues. CDR3 DNA: TGCAGTGCTTCAACGTCGGGGATCCAAGAGACCCAGTACTTC. Amino acids: CSASTSGIQETQYF.

Ten or more counts support this clonotype. The genes are TRBV6-1 and TRBJ1-5; a weak D match, TRBD1 (5 bases). This CDR3 region has 13 residues. V gave up 11 bases and J gave up 0 bases, with 11 bases separating them. Germline V gene lookup returns CDR1 MNHNS and CDR2 SASEGT. The CDR3 coding sequence is TGTGCCGGAGCGGGGGATAGCAATCAGCCCCAGCATTTT. It encodes CAGAGDSNQPQHF.

This clonotype showed up many times. The V call is TRBV20-1, the J call TRBJ1-2; D remains unclear. Germline assignment: CDR1 DFQATT and CDR2 SNEGSKA (reference sequence). V gave up 5 bases and J gave up 8 bases, with 27 bases separating them. The length of the CDR3 is 16 residues. The CDR3 bases are TGCAGTGCTGTACCTCAGGTTATGGGCGTAGAGAGCGGCTACACCTTC. This encodes CSAVPQVMGVESGYTF.

This clonotype was recorded many times. The chain combines TRBV29-1 with TRBJ2-3; 8 bases match TRBD1. The germline CDR1 and CDR2 sequences are SQVTM and ANQGSEA. The CDR3 is made up of 14 amino acids. Trimming at V came to 3 bases and at J to 4 bases, leaving 6 bases not matched to a gene. The CDR3 sequence is CSVEGGQGSDTQYF. CDR3 DNA: TGCAGCGTTGAGGGCGGACAGGGCTCAGATACGCAGTATTTT.

The sample holds many counts of this clonotype. The chain combines TRBV2 with TRBJ2-6; D is perhaps TRBD1 or TRBD2 (6 bases each). The CDR3 consists of 17 residues. From germline, CDR1 is SNHLY and CDR2 FYNNEI. V was cut by 7 bases and J by 0 bases, with 16 bases left in between. The CDR3 reads CASKGGSAPSGANVLTF. As DNA, the CDR3 is TGTGCCAGCAAGGGGGGATCGGCTCCCTCTGGGGCCAACGTCCTGACTTTC.

The V call is TRBV20-1, the J call TRBJ2-5; 7 positions agree with TRBD2. Germline V lookup: CDR1 DFQATT, CDR2 SNEGSKA (reference sequence). The CDR3 runs 15 residues. V trimming: 2 bases; J trimming: 0 bases; junction bases outside the gene matches: 6. The CDR3 reads CSARQRDGHQETQYF. As DNA, the CDR3 is TGCAGTGCTAGACAGCGGGACGGCCACCAAGAGACCCAGTACTTC.